This TCR beta chain was identified during a study of cytomegalovirus exposure and HLA in healthy donors. Study context: From roughly 180 million T cells, an earlier analysis saw approximately 110 million unique TCR beta sequences. General study results and limits: Relative to the approximately 680-donor mean, N-insertions were reportedly fewer in an Asian-associated ancestry cluster in a later analysis. CMV antigen specificity of a few CMV-associated chains was confirmed in vitro.

This CDR3 spans 12 amino acids. V lost 3 bases, J lost 3 bases, and 5 bases lay in between. Germline V gene lookup returns CDR1 SGHVS and CDR2 FQNEAQ. Donors consisted of healthy bone marrow donors. With regard to this clone: What it recognizes is unknown.

With 60 Vbeta and 13 Jbeta primers, the PCR was carried out. Sequencing was performed with immunoSEQ multiplex PCR; in TCRdb, only in-frame clones are kept and a portion is missing. Of about 180,000 clones detected, around 84% appear once; the ten largest clones hold 1%. Material for sequencing was PBMCs. The source of this sequence is a boy between 2 and 15 years old in good health and CMV-seronegative. This chain connects TRBV7-8 to TRBJ1-1; D is unclear. The CDR3 here is CASSFSHTEAFF. The CDR3 DNA reads TGTGCCAGCAGCTTCTCCCACACTGAAGCTTTCTTT.